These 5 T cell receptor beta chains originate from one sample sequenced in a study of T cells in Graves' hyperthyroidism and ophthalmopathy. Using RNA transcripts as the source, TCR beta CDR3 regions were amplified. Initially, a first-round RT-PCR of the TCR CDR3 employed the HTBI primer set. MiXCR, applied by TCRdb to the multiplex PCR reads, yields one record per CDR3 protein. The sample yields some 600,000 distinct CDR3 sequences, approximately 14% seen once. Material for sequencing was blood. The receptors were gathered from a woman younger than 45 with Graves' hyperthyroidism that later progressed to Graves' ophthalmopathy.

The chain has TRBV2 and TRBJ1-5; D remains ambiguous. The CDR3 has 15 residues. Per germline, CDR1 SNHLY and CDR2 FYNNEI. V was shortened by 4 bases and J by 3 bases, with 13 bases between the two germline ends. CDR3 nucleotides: TGTGCCAGCAGTGCGGAATGGGGTATCAATCAGCCCCAGCATTTT. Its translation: CASSAEWGINQPQHF.

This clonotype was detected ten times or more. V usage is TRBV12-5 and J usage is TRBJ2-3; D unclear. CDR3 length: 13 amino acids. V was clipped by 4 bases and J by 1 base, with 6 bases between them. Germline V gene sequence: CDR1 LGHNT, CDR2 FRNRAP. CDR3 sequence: CASGSRGTDTQYF. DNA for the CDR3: TGTGCTAGTGGTTCCCGGGGCACAGATACGCAGTATTTT.

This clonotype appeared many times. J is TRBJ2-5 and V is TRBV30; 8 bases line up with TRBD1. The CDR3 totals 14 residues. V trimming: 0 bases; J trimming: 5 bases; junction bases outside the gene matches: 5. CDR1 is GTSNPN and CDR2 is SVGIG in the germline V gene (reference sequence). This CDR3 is CAWSVIQGDETQYF. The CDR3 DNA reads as TGTGCCTGGAGTGTAATACAGGGGGACGAGACCCAGTACTTC.

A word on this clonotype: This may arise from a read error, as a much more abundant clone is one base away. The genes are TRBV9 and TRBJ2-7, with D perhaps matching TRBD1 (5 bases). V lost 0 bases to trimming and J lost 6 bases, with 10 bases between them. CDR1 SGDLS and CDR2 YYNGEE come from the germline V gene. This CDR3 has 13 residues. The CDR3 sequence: CASSVGGRAEQYF. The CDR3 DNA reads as TGTGCCAGCAGCGTAGGGGGCAGGGCCGAGCAGTACTTC.

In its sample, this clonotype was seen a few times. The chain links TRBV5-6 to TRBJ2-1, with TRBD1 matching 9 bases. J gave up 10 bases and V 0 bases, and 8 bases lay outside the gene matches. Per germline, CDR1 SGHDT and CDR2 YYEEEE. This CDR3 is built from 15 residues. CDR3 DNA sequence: TGTGCCAGCAGCTTGGGGTGGACAGGGGTAGGGGAGCAGTTCTTC. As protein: CASSLGWTGVGEQFF.